Listed here are 12 T cell receptor beta chains from one sample, sequenced in a study of blood T cell repertoires in COVID-19. The assay was immunoSEQ multiplex PCR, and TCRdb's table has in-frame clones only and misses some. The sample lists 250,000 to 300,000 clones; 75% to 90% were seen once. Sequenced: peripheral blood. Source of these receptors: a woman aged 70-85 years with COVID-19, enrolled during active disease.

This clone is a singleton in its sample. The chain carries TRBV5-6 and TRBJ1-2; no definite D call. CDR1 and CDR2 from the germline V gene are SGHDT and YYEEEE. V was trimmed by 0 bases and J by 2 bases, leaving 5 bases between them. This CDR3 contains 13 residues. CDR3 coding DNA: TGTGCCAGCAGCTTGGGGCTGAACTATGGCTACACCTTC. This sequence encodes CASSLGLNYGYTF.

This clone was detected only once. The chain employs TRBV12-5 and TRBJ2-5; 14 nucleotides agree with TRBD2. This CDR3 is built from 15 residues. The V gene end was trimmed by 6 bases and the J gene end by 4 bases; junction bases not matched to a gene: 4. Germline CDR1 is LGHNT and CDR2 is FRNRAP. The CDR3 bases are TGTGCTAGTGGGCCGGGACTAGCGGGGGTAGAGACCCAGTACTTC. As protein: CASGPGLAGVETQYF.

The chain has TRBV24-1 and TRBJ2-5; the D gene is possibly TRBD1 (5 bases). Trimming pared 8 bases from V and 4 bases from J, leaving 13 bases between. This CDR3 region has 13 residues. Germline V gene sequence: CDR1 KGHDR, CDR2 SFDVKD. The CDR3 sequence: CATKGWNLETQYF. The CDR3 DNA sequence: TGTGCCACCAAGGGGTGGAACCTAGAGACCCAGTACTTC.

V is TRBV5-1 and J is TRBJ2-2; D gene uncertain. Trimming cost V 4 bases and J 8 bases, with 9 bases left between them. The CDR3 loop spans 12 amino acids. The germline V gene encodes CDR1 SGHRS and CDR2 YFSETQ. The CDR3 DNA sequence: TGCGCCAGCAGCCATGTGGAGGGGGAGCTGTTTTTT. This gives the protein CASSHVEGELFF.

V and J are TRBV4-1 and TRBJ1-5; tentatively, D is TRBD1 (5 bases). CDR1 and CDR2 (germline): MGHRA, YSYEKL. Deletions cut 1 base from V and 3 bases from J, with 7 bases between. The CDR3 loop spans 14 amino acids. As DNA, the CDR3 is TGCGCCAGCAGCCAAGTACAGGTCAATCAGCCCCAGCATTTT. Its translation is CASSQVQVNQPQHF.

V gene TRBV5-1 combines with J gene TRBJ2-7; TRBD1 matches at 11 bases. This CDR3 is built from 15 residues. CDR1 is SGHRS, CDR2 YFSETQ, per germline. J was trimmed by 5 bases and V by 9 bases; bases with no gene match: 13. The DNA for the CDR3 is TGCGCCACCACCAGGACAGGGGGCGCAGGCGACGAGCAGTACTTC. Translated, it gives CATTRTGGAGDEQYF.

The chain has TRBV19 and TRBJ2-3; D possibly corresponds to TRBD2 (6 bases). Germline values: CDR1 LNHDA, CDR2 SQIVND (reference sequence). V lost 4 bases to trimming and J lost 6 bases, with 14 bases between them. This CDR3 comprises 14 residues. Here the CDR3 reads CASSNSGADDTQYF. CDR3 DNA sequence: TGTGCCAGTAGTAATTCGGGAGCCGACGATACGCAGTATTTT.

The V and J genes are TRBV30 and TRBJ2-7, with D possibly being TRBD2 (6 bases). CDR3 length: 15 amino acids. Germline V gives CDR1 GTSNPN, CDR2 SVGIG (reference sequence). V was trimmed by 1 base and J by 1 base, leaving 14 bases between them. The CDR3 coding sequence is TGTGCCTGGAGTGGATTGGGACTCGGTTCCTACGAGCAGTACTTC. Protein: CAWSGLGLGSYEQYF.

This rearrangement joins TRBV4-3 to TRBJ1-3, with 7 bases aligning to TRBD1. V lost 4 bases, J lost 2 bases, and 5 bases stayed unmatched. CDR3 length equals 15 residues. The germline CDR1 and CDR2 sequences are LGHNA and YSLEER. CDR3: CASSPDRWPGNTIYF. The CDR3, as DNA: TGCGCCAGCAGCCCGGACAGGTGGCCTGGAAACACCATATATTTT.

The V gene is TRBV5-4, the J gene TRBJ2-7; D perhaps matches TRBD1 (6 bases). Germline V CDR1 and CDR2: SGHNT, YYREEE (reference sequence). The V and J ends lost 0 bases and 4 bases respectively, with 17 bases between them. The CDR3 is 16 amino acids. The CDR3 reads CASSLAQSRGWYEQYF. DNA of the CDR3: TGTGCCAGCAGCTTGGCCCAATCTAGGGGGTGGTACGAGCAGTACTTC.

The chain uses TRBV27 and TRBJ1-1, with D perhaps matching TRBD1 (6 bases). V gave up 8 bases and J gave up 4 bases, with 14 bases separating them. CDR3 length equals 13 residues. The germline CDR1 and CDR2 sequences are MNHEY and SMNVEV (reference sequence). The CDR3 protein is CASCSNRVTEAFF. DNA for the CDR3: TGTGCCAGCTGTTCAAACAGGGTCACTGAAGCTTTCTTT.

V and J are TRBV9 and TRBJ2-7; 11 nucleotides line up with TRBD1. Germline V gene data show CDR1 as SGDLS and CDR2 as YYNGEE. The CDR3 runs to 14 residues. J gave up 5 bases and V 3 bases, and 4 bases lay outside the gene matches. CDR3 residues: CASSGTGGADEQYF. In nucleotides, the CDR3 is TGTGCCAGCAGCGGGACAGGGGGCGCGGACGAGCAGTACTTC.